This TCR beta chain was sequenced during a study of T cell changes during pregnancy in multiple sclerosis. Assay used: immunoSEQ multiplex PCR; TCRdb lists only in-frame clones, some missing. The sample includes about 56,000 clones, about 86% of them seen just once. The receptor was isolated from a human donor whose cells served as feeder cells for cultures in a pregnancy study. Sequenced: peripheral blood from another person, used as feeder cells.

The CDR3 is CASSLAPYQPQHF. Written as DNA, the CDR3 is TGTGCCAGCAGTTTGGCTCCTTATCAGCCCCAGCATTTT. The gene calls are TRBV28 and TRBJ1-5, with D unclear. The CDR3 consists of 13 residues. Per the germline V gene, CDR1 is MDHEN and CDR2 is SYDVKM. V lost 3 bases and J 5 bases, leaving 8 bases between the germline ends.